The 11 T cell receptor beta chains below all came from one sample that was sequenced in a study of blood T cell repertoires in COVID-19 (TCRdb year 2020). Receptor libraries were prepared by the immunoSEQ multiplex PCR assay. As stored in TCRdb, this immuneACCESS dataset retains in-frame rearrangements with V and J assigned. A fraction of the clones does not appear; measured against another copy, unresolved V genes explain less than half of the discrepancy, and the remainder lacks a known reason. The sample table lists about 100,000 clones, about 85% of them with a count of one. 10% to 15% of the sample lies in the top ten. Sequenced input: peripheral blood. The receptors were gathered from a man aged 50 or older with active or convalescent COVID-19.

The rearrangement links TRBV6-6 to TRBJ2-1; D is undetermined. The CDR3 spans 11 residues. Germline V gives CDR1 MNHNY, CDR2 SVGAGI (reference sequence). Deletions cut 5 bases from V and 10 bases from J, with 9 bases between. The CDR3 DNA reads TGTGCCAGCAGTCCTCAAGCCGAGCAGTTCTTC. This codes for CASSPQAEQFF.

The V gene is TRBV10-3, the J gene TRBJ2-7; 7 positions agree with TRBD1. The CDR3 is 15 amino acids. Trimming cost V 0 bases and J 5 bases; bases outside gene matches: 7. Germline loops: CDR1 ENHRY, CDR2 SYGVKD. DNA for the CDR3: TGTGCCATCAGTGAGTCGGACAGGAGGCTCAACGAGCAGTACTTC. Translated, it gives CAISESDRRLNEQYF.

The V and J genes are TRBV6-5 and TRBJ1-4, with D unclear. The germline V gene has CDR1 MNHEY and CDR2 SVGAGI. Trimming took off 7 bases at V and 0 bases at J, with 9 bases between the two ends. The CDR3 is made up of 14 amino acids. CDR3 sequence reads: CASTNTATNEKLFF. As DNA, the CDR3 is TGTGCCAGCACCAACACAGCAACTAATGAAAAACTGTTTTTT.

The chain employs TRBV18 and TRBJ1-3; TRBD1 matches at 8 bases. V gave up 5 bases and J gave up 5 bases; unmatched junction bases: 11. Germline loops: CDR1 KGHSH, CDR2 LQKENI. This CDR3 is 16 amino acids long. In nucleotides, the CDR3 is TGTGCCAGCTCAATACAGGGGGGCTCTCCAAGAAACACCATATATTTT. Amino acid sequence: CASSIQGGSPRNTIYF.

This clone was counted ten times or more. CDR3 region: CAISEQGDTEAFF. The CDR3 DNA sequence: TGTGCCATCAGTGAACAGGGAGACACTGAAGCTTTCTTT. This rearrangement joins TRBV10-3 to TRBJ1-1; perhaps TRBD1 as D (6 bases). From germline, CDR1 is ENHRY and CDR2 SYGVKD. There are 13 residues in the CDR3. V was trimmed by 3 bases and J by 3 bases, leaving 8 bases between them.

V gene TRBV5-1 combines with J gene TRBJ2-5; D gene uncertain. The CDR3 length is 13 residues. Germline loops: CDR1 SGHRS, CDR2 YFSETQ. Trimming shortened V by 4 bases and J by 2 bases, and 9 bases separated the two germline ends. Here the CDR3 reads CASSKERQETQYF. The CDR3 nucleotides are TGCGCCAGCAGCAAAGAGAGGCAAGAGACCCAGTACTTC.

The J gene is TRBJ2-7, the V gene TRBV19, with a possible D match to TRBD1 (5 bases). CDR1 and CDR2 from the germline V gene are LNHDA and SQIVND (reference sequence). Trimming removed 0 bases at V and 9 bases at J, with 9 bases between. The CDR3 runs to 12 residues. The CDR3 is CASSIDGRGQYF. The CDR3 DNA sequence: TGTGCCAGTAGTATAGATGGAAGGGGGCAGTACTTC.

The chain recombines TRBV5-1 with TRBJ1-3; D is unclear. The CDR3 contains 15 residues. Trimming removed 2 bases at V and 0 bases at J, with 9 bases between. Germline values: CDR1 SGHRS, CDR2 YFSETQ. This chain's CDR3 is CASSLAISSGNTIYF. In nucleotides, the CDR3 is TGCGCCAGCAGCTTAGCGATCAGCTCTGGAAACACCATATATTTT.

The chain uses TRBV27 and TRBJ1-1; unclear D gene. Trimming shortened V by 5 bases and J by 0 bases, and 10 bases separated the two germline ends. In germline, CDR1 is MNHEY, CDR2 SMNVEV (reference sequence). The CDR3 sequence is 14 residues long. The CDR3, as DNA: TGTGCCAGCAGTAGGAGATCGCTGAACACTGAAGCTTTCTTT. Amino acids: CASSRRSLNTEAFF.

The chain couples TRBV5-4 to TRBJ2-1; 9 bases line up with TRBD2. The CDR3 sequence is 16 residues long. V lost 4 bases and J lost 2; bases outside the gene matches: 7. Germline values: CDR1 SGHNT, CDR2 YYREEE (reference sequence). Written as DNA, the CDR3 is TGTGCCAGCAGCCCGGGGACTAGCAGGCCCTACAATGAGCAGTTCTTC. Residues: CASSPGTSRPYNEQFF.

The rearrangement links TRBV18 to TRBJ1-3; TRBD1 is a possible D gene (6 bases). CDR3 length equals 16 residues. Germline values: CDR1 KGHSH, CDR2 LQKENI. The V gene lost 2 bases and the J gene lost 4 bases, with 15 bases spanning the gap. The CDR3 spells CASSPTSQGAGNTIYF. The CDR3 bases are TGTGCCAGCTCACCAACCTCACAGGGTGCCGGAAACACCATATATTTT.